These 10 T cell receptor beta chains were sequenced from one sample in a study of T cell responses to AZD1222 COVID-19 vaccine (TCRdb year 2021). Per the publication, the time point label means: about 28 days (+/-7) after the second vaccine dose. Sample treatment or condition, as interpreted from the label and publication: meningococcal conjugate vaccine given as trial control. Libraries were prepared through the immunoSEQ multiplex PCR assay. Imported from immuneACCESS, the table was reduced by TCRdb to in-frame sequences with V and J called. These copies leave out some clones; in studies compared against another copy, an unresolved V gene accounts for under half, and the cause of the remainder is not known. This sample is represented by about 140,000 clones; 91% of them were singletons. The top ten clones comprise roughly 7.5% of the sample. This specimen consisted of peripheral blood, obtained 28 days after the second dose of the MenACWY control vaccine. These receptors all come from an adult who received the MenACWY meningococcal vaccine as a control.

This clone was seen a handful of times. The V gene is TRBV6-5, the J gene TRBJ1-4; 10 bases align to TRBD1. This CDR3 spans 14 amino acids. Germline V gene data show CDR1 as MNHEY and CDR2 as SVGAGI. V shed 6 bases and J 5 bases; nucleotides not matched to a gene: 3. The chain's CDR3 is CASSPGQGNEKLFF. The DNA for the CDR3 is TGTGCCAGCAGCCCGGGACAGGGGAATGAAAAACTGTTTTTT.

This CDR3 is CASSLYDRNEKLFF. The CDR3 nucleotides are TGTGCCAGCAGCTTATATGATCGAAATGAAAAACTGTTTTTT. The V gene is TRBV7-8, the J gene TRBJ1-4; D remains unclear. In germline, CDR1 is SGHVS, CDR2 FQNEAQ. This CDR3 spans 14 amino acids. Trimming removed 2 bases from V and 5 bases from J, with 9 bases in between.

This chain uses TRBV7-2 with TRBJ2-1; TRBD1 is a possible D gene (5 bases). The V end was cut by 0 bases, the J end by 5 bases, with 23 bases between. The CDR3 has 19 amino acids. Germline V CDR1 and CDR2: SGHTA, FQGNSA. This CDR3 is CASSLALGTRVGRDNEQFF. The CDR3 nucleotides read TGTGCCAGCAGCTTAGCGTTAGGAACCAGGGTTGGACGAGACAATGAGCAGTTCTTC.

This chain links TRBV10-3 with TRBJ2-2; TRBD2 agrees at 7 bases. The CDR3 sequence is 18 residues long. The trim removed 3 bases at V and 4 bases at J, leaving 14 bases unmatched. Germline CDR1 reads ENHRY; CDR2 reads SYGVKD. The CDR3 nucleotides are TGTGCCATCAGTGAATTCTCCGGCGGGCTAGCGGCCACCGGGGAGCTGTTTTTT. This gives the protein CAISEFSGGLAATGELFF.

The chain is built from TRBV28 and TRBJ2-1; D unclear. This CDR3 is built from 17 residues. CDR1 and CDR2 (germline): MDHEN, SYDVKM. Deletions cut 6 bases from V and 4 bases from J, with 22 bases between. CDR3 nucleotide sequence: TGTGCCAGCAGGACTCCGGGCTTCTCAATTCCATACAATGAGCAGTTCTTC. Amino acids: CASRTPGFSIPYNEQFF.

The chain joins TRBV2 to TRBJ1-2; 9 nucleotides match TRBD1. Germline values: CDR1 SNHLY, CDR2 FYNNEI. V lost 6 bases and J lost 4; bases outside the gene matches: 9. The CDR3 extends over 15 amino acids. This CDR3 reads CASRERTGEGYGYTF. The CDR3 region has the DNA TGTGCCAGCAGAGAAAGGACAGGGGAGGGCTATGGCTACACCTTC.

This clone was detected only once. This chain links TRBV5-6 with TRBJ2-7, with D tentatively TRBD2 (6 bases). The V gene lost 2 bases and the J gene lost 7 bases, with 19 bases spanning the gap. CDR3 length: 15 amino acids. Germline V gene sequence: CDR1 SGHDT, CDR2 YYEEEE. This CDR3 is CASSLGGAGRGEQYF. In DNA form, the CDR3 reads TGTGCCAGCAGCTTAGGAGGGGCAGGGCGAGGGGAGCAGTACTTC.

The genes are TRBV7-3 and TRBJ2-6; weak D call: TRBD2 (5 bases). The CDR3 has 15 amino acids. Germline V gene sequence: CDR1 SGHTA, CDR2 FQGTGA. V was clipped by 5 bases and J by 2 bases, with 10 bases between them. The CDR3 DNA is TGTGCCAGCAGCGGAGGTGGGGCTGGGGCCAACGTCCTGACTTTC. Its protein product is CASSGGGAGANVLTF. The full variable domain, in which reference TRBV7-3 and TRBJ2-6 provide the parts outside the CDR3, is GAGVSQTPSNKVTEKGKYVELRCDPISGHTALYWYRQSLGQGPEFLIYFQGTGAADDSGLPNDRFFAVRPEGSVSTLKIQRTERGDSAVYLCASSGGGAGANVLTFGAGSRLTVL.

The chain joins TRBV11-3 to TRBJ2-7, with 7 bases that match TRBD2. The CDR3 length is 12 residues. Germline V gene lookup returns CDR1 SGHNT and CDR2 YENEEA. With 3 bases clipped from V and 6 bases from J, the junction kept 2 bases outside the gene matches. CDR3 DNA: TGTGCCAGCAGCTTGGGGGAGGGCGAGCAGTACTTC. Its protein product is CASSLGEGEQYF.

This rearrangement joins TRBV2 to TRBJ2-3; D tentatively reads TRBD1 or TRBD2 (5 bases each). The CDR3 has 13 residues. V shed 5 bases and J shed 4 bases, with 10 bases lying between them. Germline V gene lookup returns CDR1 SNHLY and CDR2 FYNNEI. The CDR3 protein is CASSWGSADTQYF. Written as DNA, the CDR3 is TGTGCCAGCAGTTGGGGGTCCGCAGATACGCAGTATTTT.